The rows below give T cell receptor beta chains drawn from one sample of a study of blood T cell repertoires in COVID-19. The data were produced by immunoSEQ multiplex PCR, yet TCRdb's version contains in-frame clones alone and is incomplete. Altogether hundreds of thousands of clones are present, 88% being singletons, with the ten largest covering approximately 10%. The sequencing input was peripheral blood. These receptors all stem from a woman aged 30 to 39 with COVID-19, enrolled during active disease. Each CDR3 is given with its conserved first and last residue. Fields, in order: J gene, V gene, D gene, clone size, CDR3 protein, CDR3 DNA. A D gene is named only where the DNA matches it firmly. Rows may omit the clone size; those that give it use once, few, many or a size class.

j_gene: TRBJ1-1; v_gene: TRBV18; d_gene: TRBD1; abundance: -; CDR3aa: CASSPGQGVTEAFF; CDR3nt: TGTGCCAGCTCACCGGGACAGGGGGTCACTGAAGCTTTCTTT
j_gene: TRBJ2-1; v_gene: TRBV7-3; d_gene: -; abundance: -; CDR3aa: CASSFDGTGGEQFF; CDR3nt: TGTGCCAGCAGCTTTGATGGAACGGGGGGCGAGCAGTTCTTC
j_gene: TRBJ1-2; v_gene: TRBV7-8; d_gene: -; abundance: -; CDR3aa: CASSLTGDYGYTF; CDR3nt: TGTGCCAGCAGCCTGACAGGCGATTATGGCTACACCTTC
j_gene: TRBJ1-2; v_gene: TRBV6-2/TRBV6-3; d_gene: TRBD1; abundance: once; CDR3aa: CASSQPGQLGGYTF; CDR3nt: TGTGCCAGCAGCCAACCGGGACAGCTCGGTGGCTACACCTTC
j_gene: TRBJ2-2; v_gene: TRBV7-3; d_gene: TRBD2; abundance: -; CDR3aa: CASRRTSGRANTGELFF; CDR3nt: TGTGCCAGCAGGCGGACTAGCGGGAGGGCGAACACCGGGGAGCTGTTTTTT
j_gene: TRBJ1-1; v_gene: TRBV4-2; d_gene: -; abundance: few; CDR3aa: CASSQSGATEAFF; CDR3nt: TGTGCCAGCAGCCAATCAGGGGCCACTGAAGCTTTCTTT
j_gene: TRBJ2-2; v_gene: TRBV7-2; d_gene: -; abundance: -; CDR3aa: CASSPYQGYTGELFF; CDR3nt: TGTGCCAGCAGCCCCTACCAGGGTTACACCGGGGAGCTGTTTTTT
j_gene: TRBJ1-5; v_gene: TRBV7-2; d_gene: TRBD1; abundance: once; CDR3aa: CASSPRTGSNQPQHF; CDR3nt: TGTGCCAGCAGCCCACGGACAGGGAGCAATCAGCCCCAGCATTTT
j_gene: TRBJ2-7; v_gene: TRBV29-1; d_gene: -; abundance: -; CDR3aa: CSVEAARSEGEYEQYF; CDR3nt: TGCAGCGTTGAAGCGGCTAGATCTGAGGGGGAGTACGAGCAGTACTTC
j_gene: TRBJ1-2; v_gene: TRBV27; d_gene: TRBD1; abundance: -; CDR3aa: CASRLLPGQGTYGYTF; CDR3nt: TGTGCCAGCAGACTACTACCGGGACAGGGCACCTATGGCTACACCTTC
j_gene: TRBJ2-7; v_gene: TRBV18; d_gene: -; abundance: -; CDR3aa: CASSPGTYEQYF; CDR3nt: TGTGCCAGCTCACCCGGGACCTACGAGCAGTACTTC
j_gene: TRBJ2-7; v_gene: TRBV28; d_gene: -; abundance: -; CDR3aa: CASSFLRGGYEQYF; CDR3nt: TGTGCCAGCAGTTTCCTCCGGGGAGGCTACGAGCAGTACTTC
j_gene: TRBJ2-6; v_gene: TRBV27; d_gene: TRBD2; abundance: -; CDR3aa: CASSSRGGGANVLTF; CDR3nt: TGTGCCAGCAGTTCCCGGGGGGGTGGGGCCAACGTCCTGACTTTC
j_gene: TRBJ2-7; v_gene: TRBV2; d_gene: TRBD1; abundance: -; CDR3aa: CASSVGQGAHEQYF; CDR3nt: TGTGCCAGCAGTGTTGGACAGGGCGCCCACGAGCAGTACTTC
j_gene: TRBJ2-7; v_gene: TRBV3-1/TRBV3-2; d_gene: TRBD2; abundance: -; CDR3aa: CASSQDSGLAGDPRSYEQYF; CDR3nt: TGTGCCAGCAGCCAAGACTCAGGACTAGCGGGAGACCCACGGTCCTACGAGCAGTACTTC
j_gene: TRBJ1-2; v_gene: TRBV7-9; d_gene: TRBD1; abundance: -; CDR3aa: CASGRDRGPSTF; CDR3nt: TGTGCCAGCGGCCGGGACAGGGGACCCTCTACCTTC
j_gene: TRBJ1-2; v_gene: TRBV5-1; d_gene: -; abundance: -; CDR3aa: CASSLYGELGYTF; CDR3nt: TGCGCCAGCAGCTTGTACGGGGAGCTTGGCTACACCTTC
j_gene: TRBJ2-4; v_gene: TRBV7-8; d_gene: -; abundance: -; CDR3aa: CASSLVRGKNIQYF; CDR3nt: TGTGCCAGCAGCTTAGTTAGGGGAAAAAACATTCAGTACTTC
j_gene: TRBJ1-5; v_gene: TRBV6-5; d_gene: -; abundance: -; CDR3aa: CASSYSADPNQPQHF; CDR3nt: TGTGCCAGCAGTTACTCGGCGGATCCCAATCAGCCCCAGCATTTT
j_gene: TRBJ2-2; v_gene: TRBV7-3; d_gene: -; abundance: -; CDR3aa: CASSQGGNTGELFF; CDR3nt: TGTGCCAGCAGCCAGGGGGGCAACACCGGGGAGCTGTTTTTT